This TCR beta chain was obtained from a study of T cells in Graves' hyperthyroidism and ophthalmopathy. The study's findings and limits: Most thyroid-expanded clonotypes above 0.001 were also found in blood.

Amplification yielded TCR beta CDR3 regions, with RNA transcripts as the source. First-round RT-PCR of the TCR CDR3 relied on the HTBI primer set. TCRdb redid the calling of the multiplex PCR reads with MiXCR, one entry per CDR3 protein. This table has roughly 330,000 distinct CDR3 sequences, roughly 17% appearing once. As regards this clonotype: The antigen is not known. This may be a read error: a much more frequent sequence differs by one nucleotide.

Graves' hyperthyroidism qualified as stable when ophthalmopathy did not progress within 18 months. Thyroid ultrasound, orbital computed tomography, clinical symptoms, and serum thyroxine and TRAb underpinned diagnoses. The sample taken for sequencing was blood. This clonotype originated in a man aged 25-45 years with Graves' hyperthyroidism.

Written as DNA, the CDR3 is TGTGCCATCAGGCCTAGGACTAGCGGAGGAAGTGAGCAGTTCTTC. It is translated as CAIRPRTSGGSEQFF. V is TRBV10-1 and J is TRBJ2-1; 10 nucleotides agree with TRBD2. CDR3 length: 15 residues. Germline loops: CDR1 WNHNN, CDR2 SYGVQD (reference sequence).